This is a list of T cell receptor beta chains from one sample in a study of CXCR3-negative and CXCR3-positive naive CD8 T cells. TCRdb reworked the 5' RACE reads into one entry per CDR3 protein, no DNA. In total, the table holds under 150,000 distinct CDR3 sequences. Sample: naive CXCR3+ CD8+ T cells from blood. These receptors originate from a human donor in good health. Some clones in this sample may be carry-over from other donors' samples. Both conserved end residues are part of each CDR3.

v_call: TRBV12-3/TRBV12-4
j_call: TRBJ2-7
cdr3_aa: CASSHGLVSYEQYF

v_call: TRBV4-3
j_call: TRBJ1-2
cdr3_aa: CASSHGTGNYGYTF

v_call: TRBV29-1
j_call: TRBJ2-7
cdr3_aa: CSVTGSSYEQYF

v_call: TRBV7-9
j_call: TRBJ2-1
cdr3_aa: CASSLTNLDNEQFF

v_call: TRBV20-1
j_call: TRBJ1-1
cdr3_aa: CSARDRNRGENTEAFF

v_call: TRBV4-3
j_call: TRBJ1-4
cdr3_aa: CASSPGTGNEKLFF

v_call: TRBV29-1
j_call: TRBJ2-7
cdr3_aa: CSATANSYEQYF

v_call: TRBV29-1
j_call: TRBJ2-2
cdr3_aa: CSVEEVTGELFF

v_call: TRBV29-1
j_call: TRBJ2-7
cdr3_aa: CSVEDRAYEQYF

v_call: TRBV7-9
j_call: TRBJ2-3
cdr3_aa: CASSSITSGVSDTQYF

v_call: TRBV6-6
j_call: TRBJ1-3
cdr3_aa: CASSPSRNTIYF

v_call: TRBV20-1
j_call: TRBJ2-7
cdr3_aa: CSARGPSGRALEQYF

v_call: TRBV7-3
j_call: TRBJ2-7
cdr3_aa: CASSFGGAYEQYF

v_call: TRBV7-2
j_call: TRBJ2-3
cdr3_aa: CASSSLTRPRSGNTDTQYF

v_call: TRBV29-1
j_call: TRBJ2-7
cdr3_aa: CSVVGLAGGEVYEQYF

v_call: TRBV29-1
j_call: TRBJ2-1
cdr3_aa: CSVENPGTNNEQFF

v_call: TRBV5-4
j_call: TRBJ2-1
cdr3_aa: CASGERGTSNEQFF

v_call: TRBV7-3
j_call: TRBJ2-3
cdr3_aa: CASSSTPGGTQYF

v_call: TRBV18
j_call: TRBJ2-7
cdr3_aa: CASSSTEFFYEQYF

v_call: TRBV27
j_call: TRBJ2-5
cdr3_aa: CASSFDDQVETQYF

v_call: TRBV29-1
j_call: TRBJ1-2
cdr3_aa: CSVGGNDGYTF

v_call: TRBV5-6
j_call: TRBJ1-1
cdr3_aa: CASSLDWAGQVNTEAFF

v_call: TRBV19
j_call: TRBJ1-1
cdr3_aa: CASSDGWDTEAFF

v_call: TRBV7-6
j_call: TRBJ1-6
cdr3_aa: CASSKWVANENSPLHF

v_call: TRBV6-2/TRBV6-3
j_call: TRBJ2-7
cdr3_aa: CASSYELSGQIYGQYF

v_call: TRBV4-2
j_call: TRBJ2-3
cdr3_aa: CASGFGGAGDTQYF

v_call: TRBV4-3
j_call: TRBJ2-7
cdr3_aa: CASASGLSSYEQYF

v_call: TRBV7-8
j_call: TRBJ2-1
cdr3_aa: CASSPGQANEQFF

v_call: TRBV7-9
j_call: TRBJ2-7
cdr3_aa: CASSPPLSAEQYF

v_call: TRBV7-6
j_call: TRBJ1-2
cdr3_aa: CASPAGRDRALGNYGYTF

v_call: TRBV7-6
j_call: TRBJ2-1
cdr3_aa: CASSPQTDTYNEQFF

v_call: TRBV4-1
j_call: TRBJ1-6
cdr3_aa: CASSQHIQGIGSPLHF

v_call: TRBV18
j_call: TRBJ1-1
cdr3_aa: CASSPGTGGTEAFF

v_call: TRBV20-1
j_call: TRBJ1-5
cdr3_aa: CSAKGQGALGNQPQHF

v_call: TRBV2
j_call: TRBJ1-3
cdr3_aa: CASTLLDRDGNTIYF

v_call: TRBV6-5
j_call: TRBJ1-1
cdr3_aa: CASSMGQGVGKAFF

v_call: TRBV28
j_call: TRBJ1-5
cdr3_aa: CASSSPGTGQNQPQHF

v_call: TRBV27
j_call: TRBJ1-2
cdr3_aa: CASSLVGQSNYGYTF

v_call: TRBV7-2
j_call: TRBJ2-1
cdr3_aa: CASSLALYNEQFF

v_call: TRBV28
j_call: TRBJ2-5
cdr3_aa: CASSLVRLETQYF

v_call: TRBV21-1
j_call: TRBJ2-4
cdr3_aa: CASNNGPRDRGPLAKNIQYF

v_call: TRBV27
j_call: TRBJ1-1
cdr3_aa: CASSSGIEAFF

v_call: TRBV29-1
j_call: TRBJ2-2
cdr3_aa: CSVVVAGELFF